This TCR beta chain was obtained from a study of blood T cell repertoires in COVID-19. Profiling relied on immunoSEQ multiplex PCR, and the TCRdb table lists in-frame clones only, not all of them. The data show roughly 220,000 clones, approximately 90% seen once. This receptor was identified in a woman aged 25 to 39 who had recovered from COVID-19. Sequenced sample: PBMCs or T cells enriched from blood (not recorded which).

The CDR3: CASSLSWGRNTGELFF. CDR3 sequence (DNA): TGTGCCAGCAGTTTATCTTGGGGGCGTAACACCGGGGAGCTGTTTTTT. This chain connects TRBV27 to TRBJ2-2, with D possibly TRBD1 on 6 matching bases. Germline-derived CDR1 and CDR2 are MNHEY and SMNVEV (reference sequence). The CDR3 is 16 residues long. V was pared by 0 bases and J by 2 bases, with 10 bases between.